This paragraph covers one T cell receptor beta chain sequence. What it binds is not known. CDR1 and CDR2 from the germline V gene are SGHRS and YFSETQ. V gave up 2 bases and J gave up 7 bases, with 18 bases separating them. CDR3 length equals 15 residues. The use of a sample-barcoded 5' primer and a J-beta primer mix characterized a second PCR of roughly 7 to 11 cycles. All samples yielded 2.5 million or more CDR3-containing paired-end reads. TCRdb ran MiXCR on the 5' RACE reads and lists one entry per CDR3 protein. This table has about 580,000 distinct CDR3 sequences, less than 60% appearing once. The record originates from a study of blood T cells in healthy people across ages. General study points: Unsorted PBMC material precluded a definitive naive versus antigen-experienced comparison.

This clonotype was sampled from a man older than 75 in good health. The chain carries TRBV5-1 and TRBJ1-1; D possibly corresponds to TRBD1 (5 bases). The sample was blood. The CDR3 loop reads CASSFSLRDVDEAFF. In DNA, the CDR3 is TGCGCCAGCAGCTTCTCTCTCCGGGACGTCGATGAAGCTTTCTTT.